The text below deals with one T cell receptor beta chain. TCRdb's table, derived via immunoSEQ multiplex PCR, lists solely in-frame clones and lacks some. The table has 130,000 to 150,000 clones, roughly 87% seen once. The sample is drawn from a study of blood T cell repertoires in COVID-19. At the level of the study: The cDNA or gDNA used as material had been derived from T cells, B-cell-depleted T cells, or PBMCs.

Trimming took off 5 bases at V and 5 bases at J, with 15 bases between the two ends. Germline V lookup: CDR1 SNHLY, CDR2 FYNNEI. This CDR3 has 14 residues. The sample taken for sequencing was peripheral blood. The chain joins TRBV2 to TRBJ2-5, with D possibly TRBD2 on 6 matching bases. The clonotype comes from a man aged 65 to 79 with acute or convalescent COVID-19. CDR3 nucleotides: TGTGCCAGCAGTAGACTAGTGTCCGTTGAGACCCAGTACTTC. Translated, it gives CASSRLVSVETQYF.